These 29 T cell receptor beta chains were all obtained from the same sample, sequenced in a study of blood T cells in healthy people across ages (dated by TCRdb to between 2015 and 2017). The library was obtained by 5' RACE. Sequencer: Illumina HiSeq 2500. A second PCR of about 7 to 12 cycles was run with a J-beta primer mix and a sample-barcoded 5' primer. TCRdb trimmed the raw reads at Q25, called clones with MiXCR and kept productive beta chains. All rows with the same CDR3 protein become a single entry with the most common DNA and genes. The sample records around 900,000 distinct CDR3 sequences, approximately 50% of which are singletons. About a fifth of the sample rests with the top ten. Sequenced input: blood. The receptors shown here come from a woman aged 60-75 years in good health.

On this clonotype: Germline is not matched at one junction end, which may reflect a read error. The CDR3 loop is CASSQALKTGINQPRHF. The CDR3 bases are TGTGCCAGCAGCCAAGCGTTGAAGACAGGGATCAATCAGCCCCGGCATTTT. This chain joins TRBV3-1 and TRBJ1-5, with 7 bases aligning to TRBD1. From germline, CDR1 is LGHDT and CDR2 YNNKEL (reference sequence). The CDR3 loop spans 17 amino acids.

This clonotype appeared a single time. This chain links TRBV5-6 with TRBJ2-3; 10 bases fit TRBD2. Germline values: CDR1 SGHDT, CDR2 YYEEEE. Losses at the gene ends were 7 bases for V and 5 bases for J; bases not matched to a gene: 16. CDR3 length: 17 amino acids. The CDR3 DNA is TGTGCCAGCCGACCTTCAGGAGCGGGAGGGCGATTAGATACGCAGTATTTT. Its protein is CASRPSGAGGRLDTQYF.

J is TRBJ2-7 and V is TRBV5-1; 8 bases fit TRBD2. The CDR3 spans 16 residues. V shed 0 bases and J 4 bases; nucleotides not matched to a gene: 9. Germline CDR1 and CDR2: SGHRS and YFSETQ. The CDR3 is CASSLGLSAGEYEQYF. CDR3 nucleotides: TGCGCCAGCAGCTTGGGCCTCTCAGCGGGGGAGTACGAGCAGTACTTC. Full variable domain (remainder filled in from reference TRBV5-1 and TRBJ2-7): KAGVTQTPRYLIKTRGQQVTLSCSPISGHRSVSWYQQTPGQGLQFLFEYFSETQRNKGNFPGRFSGRQFSNSRSEMNVSTLELGDSALYLCASSLGLSAGEYEQYFGPGTRLTVT.

The chain links TRBV4-2 to TRBJ2-7, with D possibly being TRBD1 (5 bases). Germline assignment: CDR1 LGHNA and CDR2 YNFKEQ. V was shortened by 1 base and J by 3 bases, with 13 bases between the two germline ends. This CDR3 comprises 15 residues. This CDR3 reads CASSQGVDRSYEQYF. CDR3 DNA: TGTGCCAGCAGCCAAGGAGTCGACAGAAGCTACGAGCAGTACTTC.

The gene calls are TRBV14 and TRBJ1-6; D uncertain. V lost 0 bases and J 6 bases, leaving 6 bases between the germline ends. The germline V gene encodes CDR1 SGHDN and CDR2 FVKESK. The CDR3 consists of 14 residues. The DNA of the CDR3 is TGTGCCAGCAGCCAAGATATCGTTAATTCACCCCTCCACTTT. This gives the protein CASSQDIVNSPLHF. Full variable domain (remainder filled in from reference TRBV14 and TRBJ1-6): EAGVTQFPSHSVIEKGQTVTLRCDPISGHDNLYWYRRVMGKEIKFLLHFVKESKQDESGMPNNRFLAERTGGTYSTLKVQPAELEDSGVYFCASSQDIVNSPLHFGNGTRLTVT.

The chain links TRBV12-3 or TRBV12-4 to TRBJ2-4; TRBD2 might be the D (7 bases). Trimming removed 5 bases at V and 1 base at J, with 12 bases between. This CDR3 region has 15 residues. DNA for the CDR3: TGTGCCAGCAGTCCAGAGGGGGGGGCCAAAAACATTCAGTACTTC. Its translation: CASSPEGGAKNIQYF.

The J gene is TRBJ2-3, the V gene TRBV28; no definite D call. This CDR3 contains 14 residues. Trimming pared 5 bases from V and 3 bases from J, leaving 12 bases between. The germline V gene has CDR1 MDHEN and CDR2 SYDVKM. The CDR3 DNA reads TGTGCCAGCAGTGGACCGCTGGTTACAGATACGCAGTATTTT. It specifies CASSGPLVTDTQYF.

This clonotype was detected ten times or more. The chain combines TRBV6-2 or TRBV6-3 with TRBJ2-5; D ambiguous. This CDR3 is 15 amino acids long. The V gene's germline CDR1 is MNHEY and CDR2 SVGEGT. With 0 bases removed from V and 2 bases from J, the gap between germline ends came to 10 bases. As DNA, the CDR3 is TGTGCCAGCAGTTACTCGAACGGCAAACAAGAGACCCAGTACTTC. It translates to CASSYSNGKQETQYF.

The chain employs TRBV12-3 or TRBV12-4 and TRBJ2-3; no clear D gene. CDR3 size: 15 residues. Trimming cost V 8 bases and J 4 bases, with 19 bases left between them. The CDR3 DNA reads as TGTGCCAGCGATAGTAACGGTTGGCTCTCAGATACGCAGTATTTT. Its translation: CASDSNGWLSDTQYF.

The rearrangement uses TRBV7-6 and TRBJ2-7; D call uncertain. The V end was cut by 0 bases, the J end by 2 bases, with 8 bases between. The CDR3 totals 14 residues. CDR1 SGHVS and CDR2 FNYEAQ come from the germline V gene. This chain's CDR3 is CASSLANRPYEQYF. In DNA form, the CDR3 reads TGTGCCAGCAGCTTAGCCAACAGACCCTACGAGCAGTACTTC. Full variable domain (outside the CDR3, taken from reference TRBV7-6 and TRBJ2-7): GAGVSQSPRYKVTKRGQDVALRCDPISGHVSLYWYRQALGQGPEFLTYFNYEAQQDKSGLPNDRFSAERPEGSISTLTIQRTEQRDSAMYRCASSLANRPYEQYFGPGTRLTVT.

The chain employs TRBV30 and TRBJ2-2; TRBD2 might be the D (5 bases). V lost 0 bases, J lost 7 bases, and 12 bases lay in between. The CDR3 loop spans 14 amino acids. Germline V lookup: CDR1 GTSNPN, CDR2 SVGIG (reference sequence). The CDR3 loop is CAWSVEEENGELFF. The CDR3 DNA sequence: TGTGCCTGGAGTGTGGAGGAGGAAAACGGGGAGCTGTTTTTT.

This clonotype was picked up a small number of times. The chain links TRBV11-2 to TRBJ2-7; 8 nucleotides agree with TRBD1. The CDR3 sequence is 17 residues long. Germline assignment: CDR1 SGHAT and CDR2 FQNNGV. Germline trimming cut 4 bases from V and 3 bases from J; bases unmatched to any gene: 14. CDR3 sequence (DNA): TGTGCCAGCAGCTCAGGGACAGGTTCCCTATTTGGCTACGAGCAGTACTTC. Its translation: CASSSGTGSLFGYEQYF. Supplemented by reference TRBV11-2 and TRBJ2-7, the full variable domain reads EAGVAQSPRYKIIEKRQSVAFWCNPISGHATLYWYQQILGQGPKLLIQFQNNGVVDDSQLPKDRFSAERLKGVDSTLKIQPAKLEDSAVYLCASSSGTGSLFGYEQYFGPGTRLTVT.

This sequence joins TRBV3-1 and TRBJ2-7, with a possible D match to TRBD2 (6 bases). The V end was cut by 5 bases, the J end by 0 bases, with 20 bases between. Germline loops: CDR1 LGHDT, CDR2 YNNKEL (reference sequence). The CDR3 sequence is 17 residues long. CDR3: CASSDRGDSGASYEQYF. The CDR3 DNA is TGTGCCAGCAGCGATCGGGGAGATAGCGGAGCCTCCTACGAGCAGTACTTC.

This clonotype was detected a few times. The chain recombines TRBV7-9 with TRBJ1-2, with 8 bases fitting TRBD1. After removal of 6 bases from V and 4 bases from J, the junction contained 7 bases not matched to a gene. The CDR3 has 14 amino acids. Germline V gene lookup returns CDR1 SEHNR and CDR2 FQNEAQ (reference sequence). CDR3: CASSGTGISYGYTF. The CDR3 coding sequence is TGTGCCAGCAGTGGGACAGGAATATCCTATGGCTACACCTTC.

Ten or more counts support this clonotype. The chain links TRBV5-1 to TRBJ2-7; 10 bases map to TRBD2. Losses at the gene ends were 4 bases for V and 2 bases for J; bases not matched to a gene: 12. The CDR3 covers 17 residues. CDR1 is SGHRS and CDR2 is YFSETQ in the germline V gene. CDR3 protein: CASSRVPSGSTTYEQYF. The CDR3 DNA reads as TGCGCCAGCAGCAGAGTACCTAGCGGGAGTACCACCTACGAGCAGTACTTC.

This clonotype was seen a few times. The chain couples TRBV14 to TRBJ2-3; unclear D gene. Germline V gene lookup returns CDR1 SGHDN and CDR2 FVKESK. The CDR3 contains 16 residues. V lost 0 bases to trimming and J lost 2 bases, with 12 bases between them. The CDR3 DNA reads as TGTGCCAGCAGCCAAGATGGGTGGTACTACACAGATACGCAGTATTTT. This translates into CASSQDGWYYTDTQYF.

V is TRBV20-1 and J is TRBJ2-1; 13 bases align to TRBD2. This CDR3 has 21 amino acids. Germline CDR1 reads DFQATT; CDR2 reads SNEGSKA (reference sequence). The junction had 20 bases not matched to a gene; V was cut back by 5 bases and J by 1 base. CDR3 sequence reads: CSAPGQAQLPGLAGSYNEQFF. The CDR3 DNA reads as TGCAGTGCTCCCGGACAGGCGCAGCTGCCGGGACTAGCGGGGTCCTACAATGAGCAGTTCTTC.

This clonotype was counted only a few times. V is TRBV20-1 and J is TRBJ2-5, with D possibly matching TRBD1 (5 bases). The DNA end favors TRBJ2-7, so the J call may be wrong. This CDR3 is built from 13 residues. Per germline, CDR1 DFQATT and CDR2 SNEGSKA (reference sequence). DNA for the CDR3: TGCAGTGCTACTGGCAGGGTGATCCACGAGCAGTACTTC. Protein product: CSATGRVIHEQYF.

The chain couples TRBV5-6 to TRBJ2-3, with D maybe TRBD2 (5 bases). Germline V gene lookup returns CDR1 SGHDT and CDR2 YYEEEE. V dropped 7 bases and J dropped 5 bases, with 23 bases sitting between them. The CDR3 is 16 residues long. The CDR3 coding sequence is TGTGCCAGCCTTTTCGGCGGGCGGATGGTCGAAGATACGCAGTATTTT. Amino acids: CASLFGGRMVEDTQYF.

The chain joins TRBV20-1 to TRBJ2-5; no reliable D call. The CDR3 extends over 13 amino acids. Trimming stripped 6 bases from V and 5 bases from J, with 16 bases between. Germline CDR1 and CDR2: DFQATT and SNEGSKA (reference sequence). CDR3 protein: CSAPLPGRETQYF. CDR3 bases: TGCAGTGCCCCCCTCCCTGGTCGCGAGACCCAGTACTTC.

V is TRBV3-1 and J is TRBJ2-3, with D perhaps matching TRBD2 (5 bases). The V and J ends lost 3 bases and 4 bases respectively, with 11 bases between them. The germline gives CDR1 LGHDT, CDR2 YNNKEL (reference sequence). The CDR3 is 14 amino acids. The CDR3, as DNA: TGTGCCAGCAGCCAGGACTTTACCTCAGATACGCAGTATTTT. It specifies CASSQDFTSDTQYF.

This clonotype came up a few times. The chain employs TRBV12-3 or TRBV12-4 and TRBJ1-2; D is possibly TRBD1 (5 bases). The CDR3 runs 13 residues. The V end lost 4 bases, the J end lost 4 bases, and 10 bases lay between the germline ends. CDR3 bases: TGTGCCAGCAGTTCCCCACAGGTCTATGGCTACACCTTC. Translated, it gives CASSSPQVYGYTF.

This clonotype was observed once. The chain recombines TRBV5-6 with TRBJ2-7, with TRBD1 identical over 12 bases. The CDR3 is 16 amino acids. Germline V gene data show CDR1 as SGHDT and CDR2 as YYEEEE. The V gene end was trimmed by 5 bases and the J gene end by 4 bases; junction bases not matched to a gene: 10. CDR3 residues: CASSNLGTGGKYEQYF. CDR3 coding DNA: TGTGCCAGCAGTAATTTGGGGACAGGGGGCAAGTACGAGCAGTACTTC.

The J gene is TRBJ1-2, the V gene TRBV12-3 or TRBV12-4; no clear D gene. The CDR3 loop spans 11 amino acids. Trimming took off 5 bases at V and 8 bases at J, with 9 bases between the two ends. The CDR3 nucleotides read TGTGCCAGCAGTCACCTGGAAGGCTACACCTTC. Translating gives CASSHLEGYTF.

The rearrangement joins TRBV7-9 to TRBJ2-7; TRBD2 aligns across 13 bases. The V gene's germline CDR1 is SEHNR and CDR2 FQNEAQ (reference sequence). This CDR3 spans 19 amino acids. With V trimmed by 4 bases and J by 3 bases, 15 bases remained unmatched. The CDR3 DNA follows: TGTGCCAGCAGCTCGACTTTGACTAGCGGGAGGTTTGGACTCTACGAGCAGTACTTC. Translated: CASSSTLTSGRFGLYEQYF.

V gene TRBV20-1 combines with J gene TRBJ2-4; 14 nucleotides line up with TRBD2. The J call may not be correct, given that the DNA end is closer to TRBJ2-7. The CDR3 has 15 residues. Germline CDR1 DFQATT, CDR2 SNEGSKA (reference sequence). The CDR3 sequence is CSATKTSGRAYEQYF. The CDR3 bases are TGCAGTGCTACGAAGACTAGCGGGAGGGCCTACGAGCAGTACTTC.

The CDR3 is CSAQTTGYNQPQHF. The CDR3 DNA follows: TGCAGTGCTCAAACGACAGGCTACAATCAGCCCCAGCATTTT. The chain joins TRBV20-1 to TRBJ1-5; possible D gene TRBD1, 6 bases. The V gene lost 5 bases and the J gene lost 3 bases, with 14 bases spanning the gap. Germline lookup yields CDR1 DFQATT and CDR2 SNEGSKA (reference sequence). The CDR3 consists of 14 residues.

V and J are TRBV9 and TRBJ1-2, with D uncertain. This CDR3 contains 16 residues. Trimming took 4 bases from V and 4 from J, leaving 20 bases between them. From germline, CDR1 is SGDLS and CDR2 YYNGEE. The CDR3, as DNA: TGTGCCAGCAGCTCGACTTCGACCGGGCTTGGCTATGGCTACACCTTC. Protein product: CASSSTSTGLGYGYTF.

The gene calls are TRBV3-1 and TRBJ2-7; possibly TRBD2 for D (6 bases). The CDR3 consists of 13 residues. The ends were cut back, 5 bases at V and 10 bases at J, with 18 bases in the middle. Germline V lookup: CDR1 LGHDT, CDR2 YNNKEL (reference sequence). CDR3: CASSTWDSRAQYF. The CDR3 nucleotides are TGTGCCAGCAGCACCTGGGACTCCCGGGCCCAGTACTTC.